This entry is about one T cell receptor beta chain. What it recognizes is unknown. One end of the junction is discordant with germline, which a read error may explain. This sample was taken from a study of identical twins. Study-wide results and caveats: Within beta out-of-frame sequences, the excess sharing observed between twins was weaker.

TCRdb re-analysed the 5' RACE reads in MiXCR, keeping a single row per CDR3 protein. The sample yields 1.5 million to 2 million distinct CDR3 sequences, around 33% seen once. CDR3 length: 15 residues. This clonotype was obtained from a newborn girl in good health. This sequence joins TRBV12-3 or TRBV12-4 and TRBJ2-3, with TRBD2 matching over 11 bases. Specimen: cord blood. The CDR3 DNA is TGTGCCAGCAGTTTTAGCGGGAGGGCAGCAGATGCGCAGTATTTT. Its translation: CASSFSGRAADAQYF.